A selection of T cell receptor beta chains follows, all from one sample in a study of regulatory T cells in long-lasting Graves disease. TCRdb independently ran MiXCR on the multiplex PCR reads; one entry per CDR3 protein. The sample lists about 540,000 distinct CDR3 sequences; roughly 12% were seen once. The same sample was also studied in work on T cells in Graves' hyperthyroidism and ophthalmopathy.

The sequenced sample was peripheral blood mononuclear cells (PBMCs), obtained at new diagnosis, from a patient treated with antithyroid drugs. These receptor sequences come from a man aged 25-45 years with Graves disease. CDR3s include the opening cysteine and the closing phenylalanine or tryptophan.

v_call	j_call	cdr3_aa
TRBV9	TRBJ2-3	CASSVASFTDTQYF
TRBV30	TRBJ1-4	CAWTGLPNEKLFF
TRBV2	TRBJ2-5	CASSGLAGGQETQYF
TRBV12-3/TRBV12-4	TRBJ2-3	CASSPYRERTDTQYF
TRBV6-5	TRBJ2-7	CASSYSGPYEQYF
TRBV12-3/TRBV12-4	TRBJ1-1	CASSRLTGVNTEAFF
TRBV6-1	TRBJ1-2	CASSGQGGPTF
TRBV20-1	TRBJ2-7	CSALAGIGVPGQYF
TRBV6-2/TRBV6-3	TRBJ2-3	CASSYSGLGTDTQYF
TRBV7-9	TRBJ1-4	CASSLEQGATNEKLFF
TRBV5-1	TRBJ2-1	CATRLAGAITTDEQFF
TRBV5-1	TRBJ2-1	CASRVGNPTSGDEQFF
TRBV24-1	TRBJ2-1	CATQSLWGYDNEQFF
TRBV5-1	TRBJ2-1	CASSPSGSSYNEQFF
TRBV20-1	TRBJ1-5	CSASLGDASGQPQHF
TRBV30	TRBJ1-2	CAWSVREAGGYTF
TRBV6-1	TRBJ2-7	CASRSGVQQYF
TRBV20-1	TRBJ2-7	CSARDTGRGVNEQYF
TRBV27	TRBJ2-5	CASSLWGGETQYF
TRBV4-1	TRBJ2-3	CASSQVELAAYTQYF
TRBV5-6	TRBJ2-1	CASSLQGAHNEQFF
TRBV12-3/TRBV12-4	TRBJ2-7	CASSRGTKKYEQYF